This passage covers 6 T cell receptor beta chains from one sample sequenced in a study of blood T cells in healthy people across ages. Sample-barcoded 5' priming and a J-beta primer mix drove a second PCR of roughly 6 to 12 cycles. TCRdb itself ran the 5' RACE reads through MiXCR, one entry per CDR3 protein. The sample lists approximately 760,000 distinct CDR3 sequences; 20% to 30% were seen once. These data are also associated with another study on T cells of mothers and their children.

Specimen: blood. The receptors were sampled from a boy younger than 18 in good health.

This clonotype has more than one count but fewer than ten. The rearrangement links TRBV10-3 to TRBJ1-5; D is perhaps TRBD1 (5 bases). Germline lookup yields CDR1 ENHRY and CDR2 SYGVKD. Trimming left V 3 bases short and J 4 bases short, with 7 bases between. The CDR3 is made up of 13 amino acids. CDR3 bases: TGTGCCATCAGTGACAGGGAAAATCAGCCCCAGCATTTT. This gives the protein CAISDRENQPQHF.

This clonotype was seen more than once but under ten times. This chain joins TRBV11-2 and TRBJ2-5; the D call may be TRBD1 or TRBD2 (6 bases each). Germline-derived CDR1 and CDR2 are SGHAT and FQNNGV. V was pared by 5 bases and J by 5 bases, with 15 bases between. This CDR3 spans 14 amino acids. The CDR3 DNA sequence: TGTGCCAGCAGCCATACAGGGACTGGGGAGACCCAGTACTTC. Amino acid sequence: CASSHTGTGETQYF.

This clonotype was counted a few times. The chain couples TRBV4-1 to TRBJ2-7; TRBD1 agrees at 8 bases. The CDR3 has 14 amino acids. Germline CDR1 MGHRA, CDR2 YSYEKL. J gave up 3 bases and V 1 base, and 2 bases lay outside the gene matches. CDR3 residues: CASSQGRGLYEQYF. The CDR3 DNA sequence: TGCGCCAGCAGCCAAGGCAGGGGGCTCTACGAGCAGTACTTC.

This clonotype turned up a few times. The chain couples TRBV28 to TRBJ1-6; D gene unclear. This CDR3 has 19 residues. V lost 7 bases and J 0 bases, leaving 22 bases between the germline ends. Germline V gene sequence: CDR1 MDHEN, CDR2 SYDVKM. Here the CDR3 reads CASKKSREQQFSYNSPLHF. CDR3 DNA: TGTGCCAGCAAGAAATCGCGGGAACAGCAATTCTCCTATAATTCACCCCTCCACTTT.

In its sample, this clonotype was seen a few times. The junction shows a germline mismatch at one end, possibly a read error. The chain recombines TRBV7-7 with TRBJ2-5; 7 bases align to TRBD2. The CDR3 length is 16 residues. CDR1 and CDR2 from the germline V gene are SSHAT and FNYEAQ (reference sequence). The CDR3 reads CASSPGGAGFQETQYF. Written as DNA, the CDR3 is TGTGCTAGCAGCCCCGGGGGAGCGGGGTTCCAAGAGACCCAGTACTTC.

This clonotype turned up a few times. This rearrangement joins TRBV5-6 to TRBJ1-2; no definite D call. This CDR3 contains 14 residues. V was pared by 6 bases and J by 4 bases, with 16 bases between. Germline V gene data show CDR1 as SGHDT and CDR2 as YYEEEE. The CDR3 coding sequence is TGTGCCAGCACCCCCGAGCGACATTCCTATGGCTACACCTTC. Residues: CASTPERHSYGYTF. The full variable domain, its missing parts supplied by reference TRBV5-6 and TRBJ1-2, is DAGVTQSPTHLIKTRGQQVTLRCSPKSGHDTVSWYQQALGQGPQFIFQYYEEEERQRGNFPDRFSGHQFPNYSSELNVNALLLGDSALYLCASTPERHSYGYTFGSGTRLTVV.